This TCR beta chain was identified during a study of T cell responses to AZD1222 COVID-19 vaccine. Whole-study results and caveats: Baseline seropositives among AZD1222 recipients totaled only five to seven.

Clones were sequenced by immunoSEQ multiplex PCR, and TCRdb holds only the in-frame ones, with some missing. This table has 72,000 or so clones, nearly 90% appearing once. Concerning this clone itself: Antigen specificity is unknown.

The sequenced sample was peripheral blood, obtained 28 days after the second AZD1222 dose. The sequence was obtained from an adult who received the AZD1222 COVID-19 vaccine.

CDR3 residues: CASSVGGSAYEQYF. Here the CDR3 DNA reads TGTGCCAGCAGCGTAGGAGGGAGCGCCTACGAGCAGTACTTC. V usage is TRBV9 and J usage is TRBJ2-7; D may be TRBD2 (5 bases). The V end lost 0 bases, the J end lost 2 bases, and 9 bases lay between the germline ends. Germline CDR1 SGDLS, CDR2 YYNGEE. The CDR3 is made up of 14 amino acids. Drawing the rest from reference TRBV9 and TRBJ2-7, the complete variable domain is DSGVTQTPKHLITATGQRVTLRCSPRSGDLSVYWYQQSLDQGLQFLIQYYNGEERAKGNILERFSAQQFPDLHSELNLSSLELGDSALYFCASSVGGSAYEQYFGPGTRLTVT.